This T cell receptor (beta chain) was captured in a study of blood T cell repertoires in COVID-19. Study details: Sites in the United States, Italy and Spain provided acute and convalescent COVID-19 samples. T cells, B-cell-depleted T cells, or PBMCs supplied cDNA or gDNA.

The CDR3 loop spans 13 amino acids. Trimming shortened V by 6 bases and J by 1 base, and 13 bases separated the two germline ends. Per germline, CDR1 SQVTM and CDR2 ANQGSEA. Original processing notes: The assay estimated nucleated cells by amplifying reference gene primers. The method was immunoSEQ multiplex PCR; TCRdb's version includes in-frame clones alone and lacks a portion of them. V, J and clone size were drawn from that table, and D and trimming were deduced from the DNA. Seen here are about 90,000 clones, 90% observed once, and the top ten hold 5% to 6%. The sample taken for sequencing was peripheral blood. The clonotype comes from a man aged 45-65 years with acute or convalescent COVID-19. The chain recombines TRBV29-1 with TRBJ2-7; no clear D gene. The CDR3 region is CSVQRHDSYEQYF. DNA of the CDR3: TGCAGCGTCCAGAGACACGATTCCTACGAGCAGTACTTC.